This passage covers 16 T cell receptor beta chains from one sample sequenced in a study of cytomegalovirus exposure and HLA in healthy donors. PCR primers comprised 60 Vbeta and 13 Jbeta primers. Assay used: immunoSEQ multiplex PCR; TCRdb lists only in-frame clones, some missing. The sample carries about 140,000 clones, roughly three quarters recorded once. What was sequenced was PBMCs. The receptors come from a man aged 25 to 40 in good health and CMV-seronegative.

The chain uses TRBV6-1 and TRBJ2-4, with D tentatively TRBD2 (6 bases). The CDR3 covers 13 residues. V shed 5 bases and J shed 6 bases, with 11 bases lying between them. In germline, CDR1 is MNHNS, CDR2 SASEGT. The CDR3 sequence is CASSSGTGNIQYF. CDR3 nucleotide sequence: TGTGCCAGCAGTTCCGGGACTGGAAACATTCAGTACTTC.

This rearrangement joins TRBV6-5 to TRBJ2-2; 7 nucleotides agree with TRBD2. V lost 7 bases and J lost 4; bases outside the gene matches: 9. The CDR3 is 15 amino acids. Germline loops: CDR1 MNHEY, CDR2 SVGAGI. CDR3 amino acids: CASMGLASGTGELFF. The CDR3 DNA reads as TGTGCCAGCATGGGGTTGGCTAGCGGCACCGGGGAGCTGTTTTTT.

The rearrangement links TRBV11-2 to TRBJ1-5; D perhaps matches TRBD1 (5 bases). Germline assignment: CDR1 SGHAT and CDR2 FQNNGV. The CDR3 loop spans 13 amino acids. The germline V and J ends were trimmed by 5 bases and 6 bases, with 11 bases remaining between them. CDR3: CASSHQGGQPQHF. Here the CDR3 DNA reads TGTGCCAGCAGCCATCAGGGTGGTCAGCCCCAGCATTTT.

The chain employs TRBV5-1 and TRBJ2-3; 16 positions agree with TRBD2. The CDR3 extends over 18 amino acids. V lost 3 bases, J lost 3 bases, and 7 bases stayed unmatched. CDR1 and CDR2 (germline): SGHRS, YFSETQ. CDR3 sequence reads: CASSSPGTSGRVTDTQYF. DNA for the CDR3: TGCGCCAGCAGCTCTCCCGGGACTAGCGGGAGGGTAACAGATACGCAGTATTTT.

The chain carries TRBV19 and TRBJ2-3; 8 positions agree with TRBD1. The CDR3 has 13 residues. The V segment lost 5 bases and the J segment 7 bases; nucleotides outside the gene matches: 5. CDR1 LNHDA and CDR2 SQIVND come from the germline V gene (reference sequence). The CDR3 region is CASSEGTGNTQYF. CDR3 DNA: TGTGCCAGTAGTGAAGGGACAGGAAATACGCAGTATTTT.

The chain couples TRBV7-9 to TRBJ1-2, with 9 nucleotides matching TRBD1. Germline V gene data show CDR1 as SEHNR and CDR2 as FQNEAQ (reference sequence). Unmatched junction bases numbered 9, after V lost 5 bases and J lost 5 bases. This CDR3 is built from 15 residues. CDR3 protein: CASSLNRDRVYGYTF. CDR3 sequence (DNA): TGTGCCAGCAGCCTGAACCGGGACAGGGTATATGGCTACACCTTC.

V and J are TRBV9 and TRBJ1-1; the match to TRBD1 covers 7 bases. Germline values: CDR1 SGDLS, CDR2 YYNGEE. The CDR3 sequence is 15 residues long. The junction had 10 bases not matched to a gene; V was cut back by 3 bases and J by 5 bases. The CDR3 DNA is TGTGCCAGCAGCGATTTCTCAGGGGGACGGACTGAAGCTTTCTTT. The encoded protein is CASSDFSGGRTEAFF. The full variable domain, rest sourced from reference TRBV9 and TRBJ1-1, is DSGVTQTPKHLITATGQRVTLRCSPRSGDLSVYWYQQSLDQGLQFLIQYYNGEERAKGNILERFSAQQFPDLHSELNLSSLELGDSALYFCASSDFSGGRTEAFFGQGTRLTVV.

The chain joins TRBV5-4 to TRBJ1-4; 7 positions agree with TRBD1. The CDR3 has 16 amino acids. With 3 bases clipped from V and 5 bases from J, the junction kept 10 bases outside the gene matches. Germline CDR1 is SGHNT and CDR2 is YYREEE (reference sequence). This chain's CDR3 is CASSSYRQGVNEKLFF. The CDR3 DNA follows: TGTGCCAGCAGCTCATACCGACAGGGAGTCAATGAAAAACTGTTTTTT.

The J gene is TRBJ1-1, the V gene TRBV28, with TRBD1 matching 8 bases. The ends lost 4 bases at V and 7 bases at J; junction bases unmatched: 8. The germline V gene encodes CDR1 MDHEN and CDR2 SYDVKM. The CDR3 has 14 residues. CDR3 amino acids: CASSWVTDRVEAFF. CDR3 nucleotides: TGTGCCAGCAGTTGGGTGACGGACAGGGTTGAAGCTTTCTTT.

This chain uses TRBV10-3 with TRBJ2-1, with TRBD2 matching over 8 bases. Germline V gene lookup returns CDR1 ENHRY and CDR2 SYGVKD. The trim removed 9 bases at V and 7 bases at J, leaving 11 bases unmatched. CDR3 length: 14 amino acids. The CDR3 protein is CAISESGRSNEQFF. CDR3 nucleotides: TGTGCCATTTCGGAGAGCGGGAGATCGAATGAGCAGTTCTTC.

The chain links TRBV7-2 to TRBJ2-6; D ambiguous. Germline assignment: CDR1 SGHTA and CDR2 FQGNSA. Trimming took off 5 bases at V and 0 bases at J, with 17 bases between the two ends. The CDR3 has 18 residues. The CDR3 DNA follows: TGTGCCAGCAGCGGATGGGCCGTATCCCCCTCTGGGGCCAACGTCCTGACTTTC. This codes for CASSGWAVSPSGANVLTF.

The chain has TRBV7-2 and TRBJ2-7, with 8 bases lining up with TRBD2. Germline CDR1 and CDR2: SGHTA and FQGNSA. This CDR3 spans 14 amino acids. Trimming took 6 bases from V and 13 from J; bases not matched to a gene: 17. CDR3 residues: CASSTRGSGEPKYF. The CDR3 nucleotides are TGTGCCAGCAGTACCCGGGGTAGCGGGGAGCCTAAATACTTC.

This chain joins TRBV6-4 and TRBJ2-3; a weak D match, TRBD2 (5 bases). Germline CDR1 MRHNA, CDR2 SNTAGT. This CDR3 region has 15 residues. The V end lost 3 bases, the J end lost 8 bases, and 18 bases lay between the germline ends. The CDR3 protein is CASSESGIIGVTQYF. The CDR3 nucleotides read TGTGCCAGCAGTGAGTCCGGGATAATCGGGGTTACGCAGTATTTT.

Worth noting for this clone: Different DNA sequences within this sample yield the same CDR3. J is TRBJ2-1 and V is TRBV28, with 9 positions matching TRBD2. Germline CDR1 and CDR2: MDHEN and SYDVKM. V dropped 6 bases and J dropped 3; count of bases not matched to a gene: 0. The CDR3 extends over 13 amino acids. CDR3 DNA sequence: TGTGCCAGCAGGACTAGCGGCTACAATGAGCAGTTCTTC. It codes for CASRTSGYNEQFF.

The rearrangement joins TRBV11-3 to TRBJ2-5; D not resolved. The CDR3 contains 14 residues. Germline lookup yields CDR1 SGHNT and CDR2 YENEEA. Trimming shortened V by 1 base and J by 2 bases, and 8 bases separated the two germline ends. CDR3 coding DNA: TGTGCCAGCAGCTTAGGAGGTAGTCAAGAGACCCAGTACTTC. Translation gives CASSLGGSQETQYF.

The chain couples TRBV29-1 to TRBJ2-1; TRBD2 agrees at 8 bases. V trimming: 7 bases; J trimming: 5 bases; junction bases outside the gene matches: 7. The CDR3 spans 13 residues. Per the germline V gene, CDR1 is SQVTM and CDR2 is ANQGSEA. The CDR3 coding sequence is TGCAGCGCCGAGGGTAGCGGGAACAATGAGCAGTTCTTC. Encoded protein: CSAEGSGNNEQFF.